What follows are 29 T cell receptor beta chains derived from one specimen sequenced in a study of pediatric ulcerative colitis (dated by TCRdb to the late 2010s). Libraries came from the immunoSEQ multiplex PCR assay. TCRdb took this table from immuneACCESS and kept in-frame rearrangements with V and J called. Such tables lack part of the clones; where checked against another copy, unresolved V genes explain under half of the gap, and the rest is unexplained. In this sample the table shows some 60,000 clones, just over 75% of which occur a single time. The ten largest clones add up to over 4% of the sample. Sequenced: blood. Receptor source: a boy aged 10-17 years with moderate ulcerative colitis.

This chain connects TRBV5-4 to TRBJ2-7; D gene unclear. The CDR3 totals 12 residues. Trimming took 2 bases from V and 4 from J, leaving 7 bases between them. Germline V gives CDR1 SGHNT, CDR2 YYREEE (reference sequence). CDR3: CASSFPGYEQYF. CDR3 nucleotide sequence: TGTGCCAGCAGCTTCCCAGGATACGAGCAGTACTTC.

In its sample, this clone was seen a few times. The CDR3 loop reads CASSQELTLRYGYTF. For the CDR3, the DNA is TGCGCCAGCAGCCAAGAATTGACCCTACGCTATGGCTACACCTTC. V gene TRBV4-1 combines with J gene TRBJ1-2; D remains unclear. This CDR3 region has 15 residues. Germline-derived CDR1 and CDR2 are MGHRA and YSYEKL. The V gene lost 0 bases and the J gene lost 4 bases, with 12 bases spanning the gap.

CDR3 bases: TGTGCCAGGTGGGGAAACACCATATATTTT. This sequence encodes CARWGNTIYF. V gene TRBV21-1 combines with J gene TRBJ1-3. TRBV21-1 is described as a pseudogene. The length of the CDR3 is 10 residues.

DNA of the CDR3: TGTGCCAGCAGTCCCTTACCTAACGGAAACTATGGCTACACCTTC. Translation gives CASSPLPNGNYGYTF. The genes are TRBV28 and TRBJ1-2; no reliable D call. Between the trimmed V and J ends, which lost 5 bases and 2 bases, there was a span of 15 bases. The CDR3 consists of 15 residues. Germline V lookup: CDR1 MDHEN, CDR2 SYDVKM.

The rearrangement links TRBV4-1 to TRBJ2-1, with D perhaps matching TRBD2 (6 bases). The ends were cut back, 2 bases at V and 12 bases at J, with 20 bases in the middle. The germline gives CDR1 MGHRA, CDR2 YSYEKL. CDR3 length equals 15 residues. The CDR3 DNA is TGCGCCAGCAGCCAAACCCGGGACTCCCAATGGGGGCAGTTCTTC. This codes for CASSQTRDSQWGQFF.

J is TRBJ1-1 and V is TRBV19; D unresolved. The germline CDR1 and CDR2 sequences are LNHDA and SQIVND (reference sequence). V was shortened by 6 bases and J by 4 bases, with 18 bases between the two germline ends. The CDR3 loop spans 15 amino acids. CDR3 residues: CASSPMGRAGTEAFF. For the CDR3, the DNA is TGTGCCAGTAGCCCCATGGGGAGGGCGGGCACTGAAGCTTTCTTT.

The J gene is TRBJ2-7, the V gene TRBV2; 12 positions agree with TRBD2. This CDR3 has 16 amino acids. Losses at the gene ends were 4 bases for V and 4 bases for J; bases not matched to a gene: 8. The germline V gene has CDR1 SNHLY and CDR2 FYNNEI. The CDR3 DNA sequence: TGTGCCAGCAGTGTAACTATCGGGACTAGCGGGTACGAGCAGTACTTC. It yields the protein CASSVTIGTSGYEQYF.

The chain is built from TRBV9 and TRBJ2-3; 10 bases align to TRBD1. Trimming removed 1 base from V and 1 base from J; junction bases left unmatched: 3. Germline CDR1 SGDLS, CDR2 YYNGEE. The CDR3 sequence is 16 residues long. The CDR3 protein is CASSVTGTGGTDTQYF. The DNA for the CDR3 is TGTGCCAGCAGCGTAACCGGGACAGGGGGCACAGATACGCAGTATTTT.

The chain uses TRBV30 and TRBJ1-1; D is unresolved. This CDR3 has 15 residues. Germline loops: CDR1 GTSNPN, CDR2 SVGIG (reference sequence). Trimming removed 5 bases from V and 3 bases from J, with 19 bases in between. The CDR3 nucleotides read TGTGCCTGGTCGGTGGGAAAGAGTTGGTACACTGAAGCTTTCTTT. Translated, it gives CAWSVGKSWYTEAFF. The entire variable domain, with the rest obtained from reference TRBV30 and TRBJ1-1, is as follows: SQTIHQWPATLVQPVGSPLSLECTVEGTSNPNLYWYRQAAGRGLQLLFYSVGIGQISSEVPQNLSASRPQDRQFILSSKKLLLSDSGFYLCAWSVGKSWYTEAFFGQGTRLTVV.

V usage is TRBV27 and J usage is TRBJ1-2; possibly TRBD1 for D (5 bases). CDR1 is MNHEY and CDR2 is SMNVEV in the germline V gene (reference sequence). The ends were cut back, 2 bases at V and 5 bases at J, with 12 bases in the middle. CDR3 size: 14 residues. The CDR3 reads CASSLGGHGYGYTF. In DNA form, the CDR3 reads TGTGCCAGCAGTTTAGGGGGTCACGGATATGGCTACACCTTC.

This clone was seen a few times. The CDR3 here is CASSAGQRNNQPQHF. The CDR3 coding sequence is TGTGCCAGCAGCGCGGGACAGAGGAACAATCAGCCCCAGCATTTT. The chain joins TRBV11-2 to TRBJ1-5; TRBD1 matches at 7 bases. Germline V gives CDR1 SGHAT, CDR2 FQNNGV. CDR3 length: 15 amino acids. Trimming took 5 bases from V and 3 from J; bases not matched to a gene: 7.

This chain uses TRBV9 with TRBJ2-4, with 9 bases identical to TRBD1. The length of the CDR3 is 17 residues. V gave up 0 bases and J gave up 3 bases; unmatched junction bases: 7. Per the germline V gene, CDR1 is SGDLS and CDR2 is YYNGEE. The CDR3 DNA follows: TGTGCCAGCAGCGTAGACCCCGGACAGGGGATCAAAAACATTCAGTACTTC. Translated: CASSVDPGQGIKNIQYF.

The genes are TRBV4-1 and TRBJ2-7, with TRBD1 matching 7 bases. The CDR3 is 15 amino acids. Germline V gene data show CDR1 as MGHRA and CDR2 as YSYEKL. V trimming: 3 bases; J trimming: 4 bases; junction bases outside the gene matches: 9. The CDR3 coding sequence is TGCGCCAGCAGCCAGTACCGGGACAGCTGGTACGAGCAGTACTTC. Translation gives CASSQYRDSWYEQYF.

The V gene is TRBV5-6, the J gene TRBJ1-1, with D hard to call. This CDR3 spans 15 amino acids. Germline V CDR1 and CDR2: SGHDT, YYEEEE. V was shortened by 4 bases and J by 5 bases, with 18 bases between the two germline ends. This chain's CDR3 is CASSQNSVGWTEAFF. The CDR3 region has the DNA TGTGCCAGCAGCCAAAATTCGGTTGGCTGGACTGAAGCTTTCTTT.

This rearrangement joins TRBV7-9 to TRBJ2-1; 10 nucleotides match TRBD2. The CDR3 sequence is 19 residues long. CDR1 and CDR2 from the germline V gene are SEHNR and FQNEAQ (reference sequence). Germline trimming cut 5 bases from V and 5 bases from J; bases unmatched to any gene: 18. This CDR3 reads CASSPRIGSGRPSNNEQFF. The CDR3 coding sequence is TGTGCCAGCAGCCCCCGAATTGGTAGCGGGAGGCCTTCGAACAATGAGCAGTTCTTC. Full variable domain (missing parts from reference TRBV7-9 and TRBJ2-1): DTGVSQNPRHKITKRGQNVTFRCDPISEHNRLYWYRQTLGQGPEFLTYFQNEAQLEKSRLLSDRFSAERPKGSFSTLEIQRTEQGDSAMYLCASSPRIGSGRPSNNEQFFGPGTRLTVL.

This clone showed up just a few times. V gene TRBV11-1 combines with J gene TRBJ1-1; the match to TRBD1 covers 10 bases. The V gene end was trimmed by 5 bases and the J gene end by 1 base; junction bases not matched to a gene: 7. The CDR3 consists of 16 residues. Germline lookup yields CDR1 SGHAT and CDR2 FQDESV (reference sequence). Here the CDR3 reads CASSPLGTGENTEAFF. The CDR3 nucleotides are TGTGCCAGCAGCCCGCTTGGGACAGGGGAGAACACTGAAGCTTTCTTT.

V usage is TRBV13 and J usage is TRBJ2-7; D may match TRBD1 or TRBD2 (5 bases each). The CDR3 has 14 amino acids. V lost 5 bases and J 2 bases, leaving 13 bases between the germline ends. In germline, CDR1 is PRHDT, CDR2 FYEKMQ (reference sequence). Written as DNA, the CDR3 is TGTGCCAGCAGCCCGGGACGCGGAACCTACGAGCAGTACTTC. Its protein product is CASSPGRGTYEQYF.

The chain recombines TRBV5-1 with TRBJ1-5, with D hard to call. From germline, CDR1 is SGHRS and CDR2 YFSETQ. This CDR3 has 14 amino acids. The germline V and J ends were trimmed by 0 bases and 5 bases, with 9 bases remaining between them. CDR3 amino acids: CASSLGGVDQPQHF. The CDR3 nucleotides are TGCGCCAGCAGCTTGGGCGGGGTAGATCAGCCCCAGCATTTT.

The gene calls are TRBV29-1 and TRBJ2-3; 7 bases match TRBD2. Germline V CDR1 and CDR2: SQVTM, ANQGSEA. The CDR3 consists of 13 residues. Trimming removed 5 bases from V and 4 bases from J; junction bases left unmatched: 6. CDR3 amino acids: CSVSGRRADTQYF. CDR3 nucleotides: TGCAGCGTTTCCGGGAGGAGGGCAGATACGCAGTATTTT.

V usage is TRBV19 and J usage is TRBJ2-3, with D unresolved. The CDR3 extends over 14 amino acids. The V end was cut by 7 bases, the J end by 2 bases, with 13 bases between. CDR1 and CDR2 (germline): LNHDA, SQIVND (reference sequence). The CDR3 is CASMDGGATDTQYF. The CDR3 DNA reads TGTGCCAGTATGGATGGCGGAGCCACAGATACGCAGTATTTT. The full variable domain, with the rest looked up from reference TRBV19 and TRBJ2-3, is DGGITQSPKYLFRKEGQNVTLSCEQNLNHDAMYWYRQDPGQGLRLIYYSQIVNDFQKGDIAEGYSVSREKKESFPLTVTSAQKNPTAFYLCASMDGGATDTQYFGPGTRLTVL.

The J gene is TRBJ2-7, the V gene TRBV2; D not resolved. With 3 bases removed from V and 1 base from J, the gap between germline ends came to 7 bases. Germline V lookup: CDR1 SNHLY, CDR2 FYNNEI. There are 13 residues in the CDR3. The CDR3 protein is CASSELVSYEQYF. The DNA for the CDR3 is TGTGCCAGCAGTGAGCTTGTTTCCTACGAGCAGTACTTC.

Only a few counts were recorded for this clone. The V call is TRBV11-2, the J call TRBJ2-7; TRBD2 matches at 7 bases. CDR1 is SGHAT, CDR2 FQNNGV, per germline. This CDR3 contains 15 residues. V gave up 0 bases and J gave up 1 base; unmatched junction bases: 3. CDR3 sequence reads: CASSLDTSASYEQYF. DNA of the CDR3: TGTGCCAGCAGCTTAGATACTAGCGCGTCCTACGAGCAGTACTTC.

The CDR3 loop reads CASSQEAVFTGELFF. As DNA, the CDR3 is TGTGCCAGCAGCCAAGAGGCCGTCTTCACCGGGGAGCTGTTTTTT. The chain uses TRBV14 and TRBJ2-2; D is undetermined. Looked up from germline, CDR1 is SGHDN and CDR2 is FVKESK. Trimming stripped 0 bases from V and 4 bases from J, with 9 bases between. This CDR3 region has 15 residues. The full variable domain, its missing parts supplied by reference TRBV14 and TRBJ2-2, is EAGVTQFPSHSVIEKGQTVTLRCDPISGHDNLYWYRRVMGKEIKFLLHFVKESKQDESGMPNNRFLAERTGGTYSTLKVQPAELEDSGVYFCASSQEAVFTGELFFGEGSRLTVL.

The chain recombines TRBV7-8 with TRBJ1-2, with D unresolved. CDR3 length: 14 residues. The V and J ends lost 4 bases and 5 bases respectively, with 14 bases between them. Germline CDR1 and CDR2: SGHVS and FQNEAQ. CDR3 residues: CASSSVGEFYGYTF. CDR3 in DNA: TGTGCCAGCAGCTCCGTTGGAGAGTTTTATGGCTACACCTTC.

The CDR3 here is CASSQMGSSYNEQFF. The CDR3 DNA is TGTGCCAGCAGTCAGATGGGGTCTTCCTACAATGAGCAGTTCTTC. This sequence joins TRBV11-3 and TRBJ2-1, with D unclear. Germline V gives CDR1 SGHNT, CDR2 YENEEA. This CDR3 comprises 15 residues. V was trimmed by 6 bases and J by 1 base, leaving 13 bases between them. Together with reference TRBV11-3 and TRBJ2-1, the CDR3 gives the full variable domain: EAGVVQSPRYKIIEKKQPVAFWCNPISGHNTLYWYLQNLGQGPELLIRYENEEAVDDSQLPKDRFSAERLKGVDSTLKIQPAELGDSAVYLCASSQMGSSYNEQFFGPGTRLTVL.

The chain recombines TRBV25-1 with TRBJ1-1; D not resolved. Germline CDR1 reads MGHDK; CDR2 reads SYGVNS. Between the trimmed V and J ends, which lost 6 bases and 6 bases, there was a span of 5 bases. This CDR3 is built from 10 residues. CDR3 bases: TGTGCCAGCAGCGGCGCTGAAGCTTTCTTT. Translating it yields CASSGAEAFF. The full variable domain, its missing parts supplied by reference TRBV25-1 and TRBJ1-1, is EADIYQTPRYLVIGTGKKITLECSQTMGHDKMYWYQQDPGMELHLIHYSYGVNSTEKGDLSSESTVSRIRTEHFPLTLESARPSHTSQYLCASSGAEAFFGQGTRLTVV.

This chain joins TRBV19 and TRBJ1-2, with D possibly TRBD1 on 6 matching bases. This CDR3 is built from 15 residues. Trimming took 8 bases from V and 4 from J, leaving 20 bases between them. Per germline, CDR1 LNHDA and CDR2 SQIVND (reference sequence). The chain's CDR3 is CASLGGPSPGYGYTF. In nucleotides, the CDR3 is TGTGCCAGTTTGGGGGGGCCTTCGCCCGGCTATGGCTACACCTTC.

The V and J genes are TRBV18 and TRBJ2-5; no firm D call. The CDR3 runs 16 residues. V was trimmed by 3 bases and J by 2 bases, leaving 16 bases between them. The germline CDR1 and CDR2 sequences are KGHSH and LQKENI. The CDR3 DNA is TGTGCCAGCTCACCGAACGCGAGACTCCTACAAGAGACCCAGTACTTC. It is translated as CASSPNARLLQETQYF.

This sequence joins TRBV6-1 and TRBJ1-2; no firm D call. Germline assignment: CDR1 MNHNS and CDR2 SASEGT. The CDR3 totals 10 residues. Trimming stripped 1 base from V and 10 bases from J, with 4 bases between. CDR3 DNA: TGTGCCAGCAGTGAAGAATCCTACACCTTC. Translation gives CASSEESYTF.